This TCR beta chain was sequenced in a study of T cell responses to AZD1222 COVID-19 vaccine (dated by TCRdb to 2020 to 2022). About the full investigation: TCR sequencing was performed for roughly 250 trial participants, of whom around 200 were given two doses of AZD1222 and around 25 were given two doses of MenACWY control vaccine. Trial participants were enrolled by age into 18-55, 56-69 and 70-plus year subgroups, with 148, 28 and 57 TCR-sequenced participants respectively. General conclusions and limits of the study: The vaccine-associated CD4 TCRs covered the entire spike protein, and the dominant responses fell in regions 160-218 and 743-854. Because no samples from the day 14 peak response were available, repertoires could be characterized only after the peak T cell response. Reportedly, close to half of the unique spike-specific TCRs recognized epitopes lying outside the regions that are mutated in the B.1.351 and B.1.1.7 variants. Most participants were white British and females outnumbered males, and the authors suggested that clonal diversity may have been underestimated. Conclusions about previously exposed vaccinees are limited, since just a handful of AZD1222 recipients were seropositive for SARS-CoV-2 at baseline. After two AZD1222 doses, spike-specific TCR breadth and depth were significantly higher than at day 0 and than in MenACWY recipients. The 56-69-year group was small, and its depth increase did not reach significance, likely because of low power.

A remark on this clone: Its antigen target is currently unknown. Base qualities were left out, and no much larger clone turns up one base away.

Sequences SQVTM (CDR1) and ANQGSEA (CDR2) are obtained from the germline V gene. The CDR3 sequence holds 14 residues, the cysteine and phenylalanine included. Kept here is only the CDR3 DNA, which spans 42 bases and is read in frame from base 1. V trim: 4 bases; J trim: 5 bases; unmatched bases: 7. Per the publication, the time point label means: about 28 days (+/-7) after the second vaccine dose. AZD1222 recipients whose second dose came at about 4 weeks and those whose second dose came at about 12 weeks were combined into one group, since spike-specific TCR depth and breadth did not differ between the two schedules. Vaccinee samples were obtained from the UK trials COV001 and COV002, which included a single-blind randomized controlled phase 2/3 trial of AZD1222 (ChAdOx1 nCoV-19) in healthy adults. For TCRbeta chain sequencing, PBMC samples from trial participants were taken at day 0 and at day 28 after the second dose.

The CDR3 regions of human TCRbeta chains were subjected to immunosequencing. On the study's bioinformatics: TCRs in the repertoires were matched against a reference library of SARS-CoV-2-specific TCRs that had been generated with the MIRA antigen-specificity platform. Breadth was defined as the fraction of unique TCRs that were SARS-CoV-2-associated, and depth was defined as the fraction of total T cells that were SARS-CoV-2-associated. Using the MIRA data, each spike-specific TCR was mapped to the spike region that the TCR reacts to and placed in a CD4 or CD8 class. Log10-transformed breadth and depth values were compared by one-way ANOVA with Sidak's multiple comparisons tests. Sourced from immuneACCESS, this table was stored by TCRdb with only in-frame sequences that have V and J called. A share of the clones is absent; for the studies checked, an unresolved V gene accounts for under half, and the remainder has no known explanation. D and trimming were read from the DNA, whereas the V and J calls and clone size are those reported in that table. The sample table lists about 160,000 clones, approximately 88% of them with a count of one. The leading ten clones occupy 4% to 4.5% of the sample.

This clonotype was obtained from an adult who received the AZD1222 COVID-19 vaccine. Sequences were derived from peripheral blood, sampled 28 days after the second AZD1222 dose. The sequence joins TRBV29-1 to TRBJ2-7; TRBD1 lines up with 11 middle nucleotides. The DNA sequence is given as TGCAGCGTTGTTGGCGGACAGGGGGCTGACGAGCAGTACTTC. Translated, this is CSVVGGQGADEQYF.